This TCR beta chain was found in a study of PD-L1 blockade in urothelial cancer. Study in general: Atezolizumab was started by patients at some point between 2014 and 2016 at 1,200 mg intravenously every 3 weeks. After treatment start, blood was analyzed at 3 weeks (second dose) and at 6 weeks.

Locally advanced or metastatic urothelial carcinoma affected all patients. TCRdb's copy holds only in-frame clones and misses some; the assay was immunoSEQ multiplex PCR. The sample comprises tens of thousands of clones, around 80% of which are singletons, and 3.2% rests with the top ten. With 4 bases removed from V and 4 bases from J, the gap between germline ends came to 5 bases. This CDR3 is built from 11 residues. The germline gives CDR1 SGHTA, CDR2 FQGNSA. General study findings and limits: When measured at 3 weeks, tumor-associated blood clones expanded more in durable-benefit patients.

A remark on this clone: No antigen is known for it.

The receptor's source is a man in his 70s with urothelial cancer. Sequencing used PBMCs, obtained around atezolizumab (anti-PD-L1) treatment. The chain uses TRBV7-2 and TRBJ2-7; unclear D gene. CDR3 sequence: CASSYAYEQYF. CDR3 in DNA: TGTGCCAGCAGCTACGCGTACGAGCAGTACTTC.